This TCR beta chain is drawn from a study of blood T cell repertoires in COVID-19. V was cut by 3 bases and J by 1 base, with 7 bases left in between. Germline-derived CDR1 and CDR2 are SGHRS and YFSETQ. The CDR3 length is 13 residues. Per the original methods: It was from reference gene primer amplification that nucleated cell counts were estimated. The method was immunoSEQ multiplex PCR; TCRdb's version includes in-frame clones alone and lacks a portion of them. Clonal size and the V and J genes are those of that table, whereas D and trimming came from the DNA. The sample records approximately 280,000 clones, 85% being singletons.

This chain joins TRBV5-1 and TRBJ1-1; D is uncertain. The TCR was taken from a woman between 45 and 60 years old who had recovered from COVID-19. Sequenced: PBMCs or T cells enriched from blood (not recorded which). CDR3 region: CASSSQENTEAFF. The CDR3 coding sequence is TGCGCCAGCAGCTCTCAGGAGAACACTGAAGCTTTCTTT. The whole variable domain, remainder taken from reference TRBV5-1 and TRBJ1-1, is KAGVTQTPRYLIKTRGQQVTLSCSPISGHRSVSWYQQTPGQGLQFLFEYFSETQRNKGNFPGRFSGRQFSNSRSEMNVSTLELGDSALYLCASSSQENTEAFFGQGTRLTVV.